What follows are 12 T cell receptor beta chains derived from one specimen sequenced in a study of T cell changes during pregnancy in multiple sclerosis. TCRdb's copy holds only in-frame clones and misses some; the assay was immunoSEQ multiplex PCR. The sample includes around 42,000 clones, about 89% of them seen just once. The starting material was CD4+ T cells from peripheral blood mononuclear cells, obtained before pregnancy. These receptors were collected from a female donor with multiple sclerosis, enrolled in a pregnancy study.

The chain carries TRBV4-3 and TRBJ2-7; D gene ambiguous. Germline-derived CDR1 and CDR2 are LGHNA and YSLEER. This CDR3 is built from 13 residues. Trimming took off 0 bases at V and 7 bases at J, with 10 bases between the two ends. Here the CDR3 DNA reads TGCGCCAGCAGCCAAGACCTCGCCCGGGAGCAGTACTTC. Protein: CASSQDLAREQYF.

The chain joins TRBV7-2 to TRBJ2-5; 7 bases map to TRBD1. V was clipped by 5 bases and J by 10 bases; unmatched bases: 10. This CDR3 contains 13 residues. Germline CDR1 reads SGHTA; CDR2 reads FQGNSA. CDR3 in amino acids: CASSLRDSQIQYF. The CDR3 DNA sequence: TGTGCCAGCAGCCTCCGGGACAGTCAGATCCAGTACTTC.

The rearrangement joins TRBV6-1 to TRBJ2-1; TRBD2 agrees at 10 bases. Germline V gene sequence: CDR1 MNHNS, CDR2 SASEGT. With V trimmed by 1 base and J by 4 bases, 7 bases remained unmatched. The CDR3 spans 17 residues. CDR3 coding DNA: TGTGCCAGCAGTGAAGGCCCCGGACTAGCGGTTTACAATGAGCAGTTCTTC. Its protein is CASSEGPGLAVYNEQFF.

This chain joins TRBV7-6 and TRBJ2-3; TRBD2 might be the D (7 bases). The germline V gene encodes CDR1 SGHVS and CDR2 FNYEAQ. The CDR3 totals 18 residues. V shed 4 bases and J shed 5 bases, with 25 bases lying between them. CDR3 bases: TGTGCCAGCAGCTCGCCGCCGGGGCTGGGGGGGCCCAAAGATACGCAGTATTTT. It translates to CASSSPPGLGGPKDTQYF. The entire variable domain, with the rest obtained from reference TRBV7-6 and TRBJ2-3, is as follows: GAGVSQSPRYKVTKRGQDVALRCDPISGHVSLYWYRQALGQGPEFLTYFNYEAQQDKSGLPNDRFSAERPEGSISTLTIQRTEQRDSAMYRCASSSPPGLGGPKDTQYFGPGTRLTVL.

The chain recombines TRBV7-2 with TRBJ2-7; a possible D gene is TRBD1 (6 bases). Trimming removed 5 bases from V and 0 bases from J, with 23 bases in between. The CDR3 contains 18 residues. Germline CDR1 SGHTA, CDR2 FQGNSA. CDR3 in amino acids: CASSPSYPTGPDSYEQYF. CDR3 bases: TGTGCCAGCAGCCCTAGCTACCCAACAGGGCCCGACTCCTACGAGCAGTACTTC. Complete variable domain (other parts from reference TRBV7-2 and TRBJ2-7): GAGVSQSPSNKVTEKGKDVELRCDPISGHTALYWYRQSLGQGLEFLIYFQGNSAPDKSGLPSDRFSAERTGGSVSTLTIQRTQQEDSAVYLCASSPSYPTGPDSYEQYFGPGTRLTVT.

The chain employs TRBV7-8 and TRBJ1-2; TRBD1 agrees at 10 bases. The ends lost 7 bases at V and 8 bases at J; junction bases unmatched: 16. Germline CDR1 reads SGHVS; CDR2 reads FQNEAQ. This CDR3 is built from 16 residues. CDR3 nucleotide sequence: TGTGCCAGCAAACGGGACAGGGGAAGCGGGGTTGTGGGCTACACCTTC. This gives the protein CASKRDRGSGVVGYTF.

In nucleotides, the CDR3 is TGCGCCAGCAGTGAGGTCAGGGGGGACTACGAGCAGTACTTC. This sequence encodes CASSEVRGDYEQYF. V usage is TRBV10-1 and J usage is TRBJ2-7, with D possibly TRBD1 on 7 matching bases. Germline V gene sequence: CDR1 WNHNN, CDR2 SYGVQD (reference sequence). The CDR3 has 14 residues. Trimming took off 2 bases at V and 3 bases at J, with 11 bases between the two ends.

The chain couples TRBV30 to TRBJ2-3; a possible D gene is TRBD1 (6 bases). The germline V gene encodes CDR1 GTSNPN and CDR2 SVGIG (reference sequence). Trimming took 4 bases from V and 2 from J, leaving 16 bases between them. This CDR3 comprises 15 residues. The CDR3 coding sequence is TGTGCCTGGAACCCCTCGGGACACCTCACAGATACGCAGTATTTT. Translated, it gives CAWNPSGHLTDTQYF.

The chain employs TRBV7-9 and TRBJ1-1; D is perhaps TRBD1 (6 bases). The germline gives CDR1 SEHNR, CDR2 FQNEAQ (reference sequence). V was cut by 2 bases and J by 7 bases, with 11 bases left in between. CDR3 length: 13 amino acids. This chain's CDR3 is CASSLSQGSEAFF. CDR3 bases: TGTGCCAGCAGCTTATCCCAGGGGAGTGAAGCTTTCTTT.

The rearrangement uses TRBV7-2 and TRBJ1-6; D remains ambiguous. The CDR3 is made up of 14 amino acids. V lost 4 bases, J lost 3 bases, and 7 bases lay in between. The V gene's germline CDR1 is SGHTA and CDR2 FQGNSA. CDR3 sequence reads: CASSSQNYNSPLHF. CDR3 DNA sequence: TGTGCCAGCAGCTCCCAGAACTATAATTCACCCCTCCACTTT.

The chain couples TRBV19 to TRBJ2-3, with 10 bases lining up with TRBD1. The germline gives CDR1 LNHDA, CDR2 SQIVND (reference sequence). Trimming removed 3 bases from V and 2 bases from J; junction bases left unmatched: 5. CDR3 length: 16 amino acids. CDR3 residues: CASSIGTGVSTDTQYF. DNA for the CDR3: TGTGCCAGTAGTATCGGGACAGGGGTTTCCACAGATACGCAGTATTTT.

The rearrangement links TRBV27 to TRBJ1-1; TRBD1 agrees at 10 bases. CDR3 length: 16 amino acids. Per germline, CDR1 MNHEY and CDR2 SMNVEV (reference sequence). After removal of 5 bases from V and 2 bases from J, the junction contained 8 bases not matched to a gene. The CDR3 sequence is CASSPDRGRVNTEAFF. For the CDR3, the DNA is TGTGCCAGCAGTCCAGACAGGGGGCGGGTTAACACTGAAGCTTTCTTT.